Listed here are 15 T cell receptor beta chains from one sample, sequenced in a study of breast tumors, draining lymph nodes, adjacent tissues. Axillary draining lymph nodes of breast cancer patients supplied the node samples. Using its own MiXCR run on the multiplex PCR reads, TCRdb lists one record per CDR3 protein. The data show about 270,000 distinct CDR3 sequences, with roughly 30% seen just once and around 1% held by the top ten. Sequenced: axillary lymph node tissue. These receptors were taken from a female donor with breast cancer. Some clones in this sample may be carry-over from other donors' samples.

This clonotype has only a few counts. The chain has TRBV4-2 and TRBJ2-1, with TRBD2 matching over 7 bases. CDR1 and CDR2 (germline): LGHNA, YNFKEQ. V was pared by 0 bases and J by 4 bases, with 3 bases of the junction left unmatched. The CDR3 covers 15 residues. CDR3 bases: TGTGCCAGCAGCCAAGACAGCGGGATATACAATGAGCAGTTCTTC. The encoded protein is CASSQDSGIYNEQFF.

This clonotype was recorded at least ten times. The V gene is TRBV12-3 or TRBV12-4, the J gene TRBJ1-5; D not resolved. CDR3 size: 13 residues. V shed 3 bases and J shed 2 bases, with 5 bases lying between them. The CDR3 region is CASSLNGNQPQHF. Here the CDR3 DNA reads TGTGCCAGCAGTTTGAACGGCAATCAGCCCCAGCATTTT.

The CDR3 sequence: CASRDTGGGMKLFF. The CDR3 nucleotides are TGTGCCAGCAGAGATACAGGGGGGGGGATGAAACTGTTTTTT. This chain connects TRBV12-3 or TRBV12-4 to TRBJ1-4; 8 bases match TRBD1. This CDR3 is 14 amino acids long. J was trimmed by 11 bases and V by 6 bases; bases with no gene match: 11.

This clonotype was seen ten or more times. The rearrangement joins TRBV24-1 to TRBJ2-1; D may be TRBD1 or TRBD2 (5 bases each). The CDR3 runs to 14 residues. V was clipped by 0 bases and J by 12 bases, with 14 bases between them. The germline CDR1 and CDR2 sequences are KGHDR and SFDVKD. The CDR3 DNA reads TGTGCCACCAGTGATTTGAGGCCGGGACCCCCGCAGTTCTTC. Encoded protein: CATSDLRPGPPQFF.

Many counts were recorded for this clonotype. The rearrangement links TRBV13 to TRBJ1-5, with a weak D call TRBD1 (5 bases). The V gene lost 3 bases and the J gene lost 0 bases, with 12 bases spanning the gap. CDR3 length: 16 amino acids. The V gene's germline CDR1 is PRHDT and CDR2 FYEKMQ (reference sequence). CDR3 bases: TGTGCCAGCAGCTTGGGGGGTAAGGATAGCAATCAGCCCCAGCATTTT. Translating it yields CASSLGGKDSNQPQHF.

Worth noting for this clonotype: The conserved phenylalanine or tryptophan normally closing the CDR3 is absent here, so this likely arose from a read error. J is TRBJ1-2 and V is TRBV30; D is unresolved. CDR3 length: 13 residues. Trimming removed 4 bases at V and 6 bases at J, with 15 bases between. Germline V CDR1 and CDR2: GTSNPN, SVGIG (reference sequence). This CDR3 is CAWTLPGPHGYTL. The CDR3 coding sequence is TGTGCCTGGACCCTCCCCGGGCCTCATGGCTACACCCTC.

This clonotype has a count of ten or more. This chain uses TRBV2 with TRBJ2-1, with a weak D call TRBD1 (6 bases). V dropped 1 base and J dropped 9 bases, with 10 bases sitting between them. The length of the CDR3 is 13 residues. Germline V gives CDR1 SNHLY, CDR2 FYNNEI. The CDR3 is CASSEVRGFEQFF. CDR3 nucleotide sequence: TGTGCCAGCAGTGAAGTCAGGGGCTTTGAGCAGTTCTTC.

There are many counts of this clonotype. The rearrangement joins TRBV7-6 to TRBJ2-7; 9 bases fit TRBD1. Unmatched junction bases numbered 11, after V lost 1 base and J lost 7 bases. The germline CDR1 and CDR2 sequences are SGHVS and FNYEAQ. This CDR3 is built from 16 residues. In DNA, the CDR3 is TGTGCCAGCAGCTTAGTGTTCTCACAGGGGGCAGAGGAGCAGTACTTC. Its translation: CASSLVFSQGAEEQYF.

The chain joins TRBV27 to TRBJ1-5; D possibly corresponds to TRBD1 (5 bases). In germline, CDR1 is MNHEY, CDR2 SMNVEV (reference sequence). This CDR3 spans 14 amino acids. The V and J ends lost 6 bases and 6 bases respectively, with 15 bases between them. CDR3 nucleotide sequence: TGTGCCAGCAGCCCCTCAGGGTATATTCAGCCCCAGCATTTT. The encoded protein is CASSPSGYIQPQHF.

The CDR3 coding sequence is TGTGCCAGCAGCTTGGAACAGGGGGCGGTTGGGAACACCGGGGAGCTGTTTTTT. Its translation is CASSLEQGAVGNTGELFF. The chain couples TRBV5-4 to TRBJ2-2, with 9 bases that match TRBD1. V lost 0 bases, J lost 1 base, and 7 bases stayed unmatched. CDR3 length: 18 amino acids. Germline V gene sequence: CDR1 SGHNT, CDR2 YYREEE (reference sequence). Full variable domain (remainder filled in from reference TRBV5-4 and TRBJ2-2): ETGVTQSPTHLIKTRGQQVTLRCSSQSGHNTVSWYQQALGQGPQFIFQYYREEENGRGNFPPRFSGLQFPNYSSELNVNALELDDSALYLCASSLEQGAVGNTGELFFGEGSRLTVL.

This clonotype occurred many times. This CDR3 reads CASSYKREGRSADTQYF. CDR3 coding DNA: TGTGCCAGCAGTTACAAGCGGGAGGGCCGAAGCGCAGATACGCAGTATTTT. The rearrangement joins TRBV6-6 to TRBJ2-3; TRBD2 agrees at 10 bases. The junction had 9 bases not matched to a gene; V was cut back by 2 bases and J by 4 bases. The CDR3 loop spans 17 amino acids. Per the germline V gene, CDR1 is MNHNY and CDR2 is SVGAGI (reference sequence).

This clonotype showed up many times. The chain is built from TRBV20-1 and TRBJ2-5; D may be TRBD1 (6 bases). Per germline, CDR1 DFQATT and CDR2 SNEGSKA (reference sequence). Trimming took off 0 bases at V and 4 bases at J, with 9 bases between the two ends. The CDR3 extends over 13 amino acids. The CDR3 reads CSARDRGRETQYF. CDR3 bases: TGCAGTGCTAGAGACAGGGGACGAGAGACCCAGTACTTC.

This clonotype was seen at least ten times. The CDR3 protein is CASRESEGGSSGANVLTF. CDR3 bases: TGTGCCAGCAGGGAATCGGAGGGCGGGAGCTCTGGGGCCAACGTCCTGACTTTC. The chain links TRBV2 to TRBJ2-6; 7 bases line up with TRBD2. The germline gives CDR1 SNHLY, CDR2 FYNNEI. There are 18 residues in the CDR3. With V trimmed by 6 bases and J by 0 bases, 11 bases remained unmatched. Together with reference TRBV2 and TRBJ2-6, the CDR3 gives the full variable domain: EPEVTQTPSHQVTQMGQEVILRCVPISNHLYFYWYRQILGQKVEFLVSFYNNEISEKSEIFDDQFSVERPDGSNFTLKIRSTKLEDSAMYFCASRESEGGSSGANVLTFGAGSRLTVL.

This clonotype was counted at least ten times. The CDR3 region is CASSEHIGQGRYEQYF. For the CDR3, the DNA is TGTGCCAGCAGCGAACACATCGGACAGGGGAGATACGAGCAGTACTTC. The V gene is TRBV9, the J gene TRBJ2-7; 9 bases agree with TRBD1. CDR3 size: 16 residues. Germline V gene data show CDR1 as SGDLS and CDR2 as YYNGEE. Trimming cost V 3 bases and J 4 bases; bases outside gene matches: 11.

The chain uses TRBV10-2 and TRBJ2-4; tentative D call: TRBD1 (6 bases). Germline V lookup: CDR1 WSHSY, CDR2 SAAADI. The CDR3 loop spans 16 amino acids. The V end lost 1 base, the J end lost 3 bases, and 13 bases lay between the germline ends. The CDR3 DNA follows: TGCGCCAGCAGTGAGTTTTCCACAGGGAGCAAAAACATTCAGTACTTC. This translates into CASSEFSTGSKNIQYF.